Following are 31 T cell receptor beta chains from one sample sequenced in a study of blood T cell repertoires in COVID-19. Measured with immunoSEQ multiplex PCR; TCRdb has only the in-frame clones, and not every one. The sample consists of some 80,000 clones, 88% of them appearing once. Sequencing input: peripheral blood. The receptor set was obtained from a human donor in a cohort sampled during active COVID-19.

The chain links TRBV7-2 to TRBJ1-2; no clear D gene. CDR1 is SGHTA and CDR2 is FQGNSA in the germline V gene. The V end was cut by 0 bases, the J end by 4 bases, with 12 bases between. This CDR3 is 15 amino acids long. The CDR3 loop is CASSLAGGKSYGYTF. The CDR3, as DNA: TGTGCCAGCAGCTTAGCTGGAGGAAAATCCTATGGCTACACCTTC.

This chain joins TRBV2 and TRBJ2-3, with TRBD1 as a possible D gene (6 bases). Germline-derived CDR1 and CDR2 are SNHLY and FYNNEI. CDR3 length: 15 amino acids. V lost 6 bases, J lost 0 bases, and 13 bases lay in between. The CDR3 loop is CASRGQLLSTDTQYF. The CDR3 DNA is TGTGCCAGCAGGGGACAACTTCTTAGCACAGATACGCAGTATTTT.

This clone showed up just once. Written as DNA, the CDR3 is TGTGCCAGCACCCTGTCACTAGCGGGAGTGAGCGAGCAGTACTTC. Its translation is CASTLSLAGVSEQYF. The chain combines TRBV2 with TRBJ2-7, with 11 bases identical to TRBD2. CDR3 length: 15 residues. V lost 7 bases to trimming and J lost 6 bases; unmatched junction nucleotides: 11. CDR1 is SNHLY, CDR2 FYNNEI, per germline.

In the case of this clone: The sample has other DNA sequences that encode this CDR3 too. The CDR3 spells CASYHGGSVATGANVLTF. The CDR3 DNA is TGCGCCAGCTATCACGGTGGTTCGGTAGCAACTGGGGCCAACGTCCTGACTTTC. J is TRBJ2-6 and V is TRBV5-1; D gene uncertain. The V gene lost 7 bases and the J gene lost 2 bases, with 22 bases spanning the gap. The CDR3 is 18 amino acids. The germline CDR1 and CDR2 sequences are SGHRS and YFSETQ.

CDR3: CASSMSASGISEQFF. CDR3 nucleotides: TGTGCCAGTAGTATGTCGGCTAGCGGGATCAGTGAGCAGTTCTTC. The chain employs TRBV19 and TRBJ2-1; 9 bases are shared with TRBD2. V was clipped by 3 bases and J by 9 bases; unmatched bases: 9. This CDR3 contains 15 residues. Germline V gene sequence: CDR1 LNHDA, CDR2 SQIVND (reference sequence).

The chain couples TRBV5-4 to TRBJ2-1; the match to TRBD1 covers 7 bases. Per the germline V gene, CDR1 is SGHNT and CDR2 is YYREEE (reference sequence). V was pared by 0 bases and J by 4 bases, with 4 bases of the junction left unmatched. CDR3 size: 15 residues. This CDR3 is CASSLAGTVYNEQFF. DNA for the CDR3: TGTGCCAGCAGCTTGGCCGGGACAGTGTACAATGAGCAGTTCTTC.

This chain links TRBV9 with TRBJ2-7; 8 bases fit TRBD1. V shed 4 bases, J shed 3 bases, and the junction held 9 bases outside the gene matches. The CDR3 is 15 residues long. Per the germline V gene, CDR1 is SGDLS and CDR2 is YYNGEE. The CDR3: CASSPDRVVYYEQYF. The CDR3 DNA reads TGTGCCAGCAGCCCGGACAGGGTCGTGTACTACGAGCAGTACTTC.

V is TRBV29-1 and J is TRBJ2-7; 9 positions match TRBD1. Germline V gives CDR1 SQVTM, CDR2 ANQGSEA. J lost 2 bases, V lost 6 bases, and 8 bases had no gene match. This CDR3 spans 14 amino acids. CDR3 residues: CSVARGTGTYEQYF. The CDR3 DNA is TGCAGCGTCGCGAGGGGGACAGGGACCTACGAGCAGTACTTC.

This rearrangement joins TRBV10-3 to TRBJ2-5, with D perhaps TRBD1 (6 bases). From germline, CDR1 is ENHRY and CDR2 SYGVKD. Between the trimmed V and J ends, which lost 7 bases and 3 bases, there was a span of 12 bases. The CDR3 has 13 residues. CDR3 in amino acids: CAITDRPKETQYF. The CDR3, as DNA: TGTGCCATCACCGACAGGCCCAAAGAGACCCAGTACTTC.

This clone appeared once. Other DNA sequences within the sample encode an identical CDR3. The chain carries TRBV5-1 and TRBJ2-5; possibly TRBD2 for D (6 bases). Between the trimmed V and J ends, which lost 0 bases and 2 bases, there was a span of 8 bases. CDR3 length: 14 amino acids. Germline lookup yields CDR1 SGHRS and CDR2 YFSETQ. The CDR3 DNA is TGCGCCAGCAGCTTGGGTCGGGGGCAAGAGACCCAGTACTTC. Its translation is CASSLGRGQETQYF.

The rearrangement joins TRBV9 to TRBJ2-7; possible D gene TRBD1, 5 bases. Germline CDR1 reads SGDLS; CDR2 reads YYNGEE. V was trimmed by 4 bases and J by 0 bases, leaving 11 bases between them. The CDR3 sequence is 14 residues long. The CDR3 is CASSKDTDSYEQYF. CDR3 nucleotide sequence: TGTGCCAGCAGCAAGGACACCGACTCCTACGAGCAGTACTTC.

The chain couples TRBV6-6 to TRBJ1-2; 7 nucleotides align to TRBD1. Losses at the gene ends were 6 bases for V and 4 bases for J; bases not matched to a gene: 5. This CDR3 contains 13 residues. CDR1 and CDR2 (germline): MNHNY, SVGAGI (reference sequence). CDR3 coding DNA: TGTGCCAGCAGCCGCGGGGACAGCTATGGCTACACCTTC. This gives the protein CASSRGDSYGYTF.

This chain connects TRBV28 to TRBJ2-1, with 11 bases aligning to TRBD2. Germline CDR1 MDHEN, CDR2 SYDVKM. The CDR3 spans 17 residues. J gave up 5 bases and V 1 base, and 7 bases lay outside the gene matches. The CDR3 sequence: CASSLFQTSGSNNEQFF. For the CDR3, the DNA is TGTGCCAGCAGTTTATTCCAAACTAGCGGGAGCAACAATGAGCAGTTCTTC.

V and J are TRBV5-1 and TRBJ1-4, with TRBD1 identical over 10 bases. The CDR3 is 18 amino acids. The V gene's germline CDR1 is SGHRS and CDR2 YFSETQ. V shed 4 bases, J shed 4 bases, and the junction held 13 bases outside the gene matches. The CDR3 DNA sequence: TGCGCCAGCAGCAGCGGGACAGGGGCACCGCGGGGTAATGAAAAACTGTTTTTT. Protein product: CASSSGTGAPRGNEKLFF.

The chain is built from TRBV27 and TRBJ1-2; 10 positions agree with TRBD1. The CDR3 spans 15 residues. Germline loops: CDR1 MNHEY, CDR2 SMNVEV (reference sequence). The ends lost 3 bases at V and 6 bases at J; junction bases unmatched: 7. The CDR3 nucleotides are TGTGCCAGCAGTTTGGAGAGACAGGGGGCGAATGGCTACACCTTC. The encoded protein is CASSLERQGANGYTF.

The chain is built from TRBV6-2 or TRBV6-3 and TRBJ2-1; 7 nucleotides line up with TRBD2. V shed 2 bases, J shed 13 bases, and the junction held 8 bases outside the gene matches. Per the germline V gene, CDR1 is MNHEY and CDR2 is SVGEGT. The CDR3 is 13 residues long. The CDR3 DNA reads TGTGCCAGCAGTTACACTTCCAGCGGGGTTCAGTTCTTC. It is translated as CASSYTSSGVQFF.

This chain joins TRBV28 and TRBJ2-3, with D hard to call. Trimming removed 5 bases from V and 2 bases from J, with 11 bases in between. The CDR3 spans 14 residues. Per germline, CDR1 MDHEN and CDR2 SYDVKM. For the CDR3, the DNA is TGTGCCAGCAGTCTGCCGGGTTACACAGATACGCAGTATTTT. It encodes CASSLPGYTDTQYF.

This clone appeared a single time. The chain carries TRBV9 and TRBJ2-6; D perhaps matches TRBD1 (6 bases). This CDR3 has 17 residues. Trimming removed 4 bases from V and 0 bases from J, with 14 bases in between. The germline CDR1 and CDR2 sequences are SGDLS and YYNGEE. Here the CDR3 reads CASSTGTSSSGANVLTF. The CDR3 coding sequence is TGTGCCAGCAGCACCGGGACAAGTAGCTCTGGGGCCAACGTCCTGACTTTC.

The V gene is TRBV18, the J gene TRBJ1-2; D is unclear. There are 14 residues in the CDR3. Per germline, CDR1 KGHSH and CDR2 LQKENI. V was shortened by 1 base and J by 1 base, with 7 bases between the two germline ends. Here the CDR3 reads CASSPQEDNYGYTF. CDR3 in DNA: TGTGCCAGCTCACCACAAGAGGATAACTATGGCTACACCTTC.

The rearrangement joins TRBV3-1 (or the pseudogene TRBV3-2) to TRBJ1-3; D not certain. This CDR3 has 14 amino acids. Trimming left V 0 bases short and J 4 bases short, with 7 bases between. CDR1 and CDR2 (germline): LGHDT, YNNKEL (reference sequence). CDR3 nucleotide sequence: TGTGCCAGCAGCCAAGATCGTCCGGGAAACACCATATATTTT. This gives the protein CASSQDRPGNTIYF.

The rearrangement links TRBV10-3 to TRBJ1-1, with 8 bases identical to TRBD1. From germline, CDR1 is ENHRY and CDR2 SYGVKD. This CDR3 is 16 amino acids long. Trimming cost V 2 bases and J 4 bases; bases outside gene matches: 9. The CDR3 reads CAISEPRTGKITEAFF. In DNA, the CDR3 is TGTGCCATCAGTGAGCCCAGGACAGGGAAGATCACTGAAGCTTTCTTT.

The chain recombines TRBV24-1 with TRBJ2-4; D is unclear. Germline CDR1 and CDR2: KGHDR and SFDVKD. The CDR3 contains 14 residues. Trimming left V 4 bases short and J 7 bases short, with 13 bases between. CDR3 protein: CATSDPPPENIQYF. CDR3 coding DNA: TGTGCCACCAGTGACCCTCCCCCCGAGAACATTCAGTACTTC.

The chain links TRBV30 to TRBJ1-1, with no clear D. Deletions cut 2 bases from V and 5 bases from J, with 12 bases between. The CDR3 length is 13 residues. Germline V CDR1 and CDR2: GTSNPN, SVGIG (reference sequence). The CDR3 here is CAWSRGGGTEAFF. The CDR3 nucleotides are TGTGCCTGGAGTCGGGGTGGAGGGACTGAAGCTTTCTTT.

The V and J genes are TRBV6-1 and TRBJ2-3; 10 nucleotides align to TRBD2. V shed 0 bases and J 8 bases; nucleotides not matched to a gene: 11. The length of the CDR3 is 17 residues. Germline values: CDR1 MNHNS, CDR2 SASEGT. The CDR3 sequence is CASSEALRGLARRTQYF. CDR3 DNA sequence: TGTGCCAGCAGTGAAGCGCTTCGGGGACTAGCGAGACGTACGCAGTATTTT.

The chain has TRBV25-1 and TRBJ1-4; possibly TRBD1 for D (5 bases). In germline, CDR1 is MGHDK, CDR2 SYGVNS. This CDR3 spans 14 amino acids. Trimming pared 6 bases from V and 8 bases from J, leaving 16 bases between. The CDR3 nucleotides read TGTGCCAGCAGCGAAGCGGGGGGACGCGAAAAACTGTTTTTT. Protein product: CASSEAGGREKLFF.

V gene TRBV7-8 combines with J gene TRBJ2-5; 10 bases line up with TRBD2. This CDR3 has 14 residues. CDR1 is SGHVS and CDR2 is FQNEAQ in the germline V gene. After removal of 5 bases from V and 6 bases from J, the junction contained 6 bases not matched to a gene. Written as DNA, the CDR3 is TGTGCCAGCAGCCCAGGGACTAGCGTTCAGACCCAGTACTTC. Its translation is CASSPGTSVQTQYF. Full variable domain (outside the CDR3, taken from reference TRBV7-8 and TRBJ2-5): GAGVSQSPRYKVAKRGQDVALRCDPISGHVSLFWYQQALGQGPEFLTYFQNEAQLDKSGLPSDRFFAERPEGSVSTLKIQRTQQEDSAVYLCASSPGTSVQTQYFGPGTRLLVL.

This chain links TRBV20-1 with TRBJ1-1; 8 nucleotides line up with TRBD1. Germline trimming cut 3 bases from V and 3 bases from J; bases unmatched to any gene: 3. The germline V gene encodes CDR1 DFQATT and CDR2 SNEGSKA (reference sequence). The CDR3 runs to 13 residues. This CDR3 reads CSASRTGYTEAFF. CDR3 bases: TGCAGTGCTAGTCGGACAGGGTACACTGAAGCTTTCTTT.

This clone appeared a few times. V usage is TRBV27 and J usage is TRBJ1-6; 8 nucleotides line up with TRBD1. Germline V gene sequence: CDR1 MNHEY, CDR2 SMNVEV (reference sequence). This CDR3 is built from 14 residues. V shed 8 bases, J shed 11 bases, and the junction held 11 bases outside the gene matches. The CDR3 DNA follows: TGTGCCAGCCGTCGGACAGGGCAGAATGCACCCCTCCACTTT. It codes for CASRRTGQNAPLHF.

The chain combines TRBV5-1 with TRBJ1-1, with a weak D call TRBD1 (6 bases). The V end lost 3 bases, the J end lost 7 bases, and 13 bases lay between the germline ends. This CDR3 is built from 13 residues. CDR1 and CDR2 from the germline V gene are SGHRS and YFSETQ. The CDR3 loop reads CASSSVAGVEAFF. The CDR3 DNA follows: TGCGCCAGCAGCTCCGTGGCAGGGGTTGAAGCTTTCTTT.

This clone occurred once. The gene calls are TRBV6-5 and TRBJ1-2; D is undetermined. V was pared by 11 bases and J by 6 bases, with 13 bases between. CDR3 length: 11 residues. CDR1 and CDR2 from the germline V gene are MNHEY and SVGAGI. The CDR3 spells CAVRWLDGYTF. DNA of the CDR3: TGTGCCGTACGGTGGTTAGATGGCTACACCTTC.

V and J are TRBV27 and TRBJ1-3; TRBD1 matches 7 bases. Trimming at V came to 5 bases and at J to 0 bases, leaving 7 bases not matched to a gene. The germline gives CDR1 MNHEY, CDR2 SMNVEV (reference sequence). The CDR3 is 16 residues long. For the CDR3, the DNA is TGTGCCAGCAGTAAAACAGGGGCCCTCTCTGGAAACACCATATATTTT. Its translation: CASSKTGALSGNTIYF.